These 19 T cell receptor beta chains share one sample of origin, sequenced in a study of human T cells and chemical hapten exposure. Time point specified: patch test 2, 6 weeks after DPC sensitization. Noted treatment: therapeutic diphenylcyclopropenone sensitization with weekly scalp DPC. MiXCR, applied by TCRdb to the RACE reads, yields one record per CDR3 protein. The table has 140,000 or so distinct CDR3 sequences, 12% seen once; the top ten hold more than 1.1%. This material consisted of whole blood, taken in connection with sensitization to the hapten diphenylcyclopropenone (DPC). These receptors were collected from a woman in her 50s with alopecia areata. Some clones in this sample may be carry-over from other donors' samples.

The chain is built from TRBV10-1 and TRBJ2-1, with D perhaps TRBD2 (5 bases). The V gene lost 6 bases and the J gene lost 4 bases, with 10 bases spanning the gap. Germline V lookup: CDR1 WNHNN, CDR2 SYGVQD (reference sequence). The CDR3 totals 13 residues. For the CDR3, the DNA is TGCGCCAGCAGCACTGGACTGTACAATGAGCAGTTCTTC. It encodes CASSTGLYNEQFF.

Concerning this clonotype: This may arise from a read error, as a much more abundant clone is one base away. J is TRBJ2-7 and V is TRBV25-1; 10 bases map to TRBD2. V was clipped by 4 bases and J by 1 base; unmatched bases: 7. Germline V gene data show CDR1 as MGHDK and CDR2 as SYGVNS. The CDR3 is 16 residues long. CDR3 sequence: CASSGSGRPSSYEQYF. CDR3 DNA sequence: TGTGCCAGCAGTGGTAGCGGGAGGCCCTCTTCCTACGAGCAGTACTTC.

This clonotype was detected many times. The chain uses TRBV7-2 and TRBJ2-7; D might be TRBD1 or TRBD2, each matching 6 bases. Germline CDR1 reads SGHTA; CDR2 reads FQGNSA. The CDR3 is made up of 14 amino acids. V lost 5 bases and J lost 6, with 17 bases in between. CDR3 nucleotide sequence: TGTGCCAGCAGCCGAGAGGGGGGATACGGCGAGCAGTACTTC. Its protein is CASSREGGYGEQYF.

The rearrangement uses TRBV7-3 and TRBJ2-3; possible D gene TRBD2, 5 bases. The CDR3 consists of 14 residues. Trimming left V 3 bases short and J 0 bases short, with 7 bases between. Germline lookup yields CDR1 SGHTA and CDR2 FQGTGA. The CDR3, as DNA: TGTGCCAGCAGCTTCGGACTGAGCACAGATACGCAGTATTTT. Its protein is CASSFGLSTDTQYF.

This clonotype was found a few times. This chain joins TRBV5-1 and TRBJ2-7; D may be TRBD2 (5 bases). Germline V CDR1 and CDR2: SGHRS, YFSETQ. The V gene lost 8 bases and the J gene lost 5 bases, with 17 bases spanning the gap. The CDR3 length is 13 residues. This CDR3 is CASRRGSRNEQYF. The CDR3 DNA sequence: TGCGCCAGTAGACGGGGATCTAGGAACGAGCAGTACTTC.

This clonotype turned up a few times. This chain connects TRBV27 to TRBJ1-6, with 8 bases matching TRBD1. Germline V gene sequence: CDR1 MNHEY, CDR2 SMNVEV (reference sequence). With 2 bases clipped from V and 5 bases from J, the junction kept 5 bases outside the gene matches. The CDR3 is made up of 16 amino acids. In DNA form, the CDR3 reads TGTGCCAGCAGTTTACTGTCCAGGGGGCATAATTCACCCCTCCACTTT. It specifies CASSLLSRGHNSPLHF.

This clonotype was counted at least ten times. J is TRBJ1-1 and V is TRBV7-2; 7 nucleotides align to TRBD1. The CDR3 loop spans 17 amino acids. Germline V gene sequence: CDR1 SGHTA, CDR2 FQGNSA. The V and J ends lost 1 base and 4 bases, in that order; junction bases with no gene match: 12. In DNA form, the CDR3 reads TGTGCCAGCAGCTTAGGGGACAGAGGCCATTTACTCACTGAAGCTTTCTTT. Translating gives CASSLGDRGHLLTEAFF.

This clonotype was observed many times. V usage is TRBV19 and J usage is TRBJ2-2, with 10 positions matching TRBD1. The ends lost 6 bases at V and 7 bases at J; junction bases unmatched: 8. Germline lookup yields CDR1 LNHDA and CDR2 SQIVND (reference sequence). The CDR3 contains 15 residues. This chain's CDR3 is CASRTPGTGVGELFF. The CDR3 coding sequence is TGTGCCAGTAGGACCCCGGGGACAGGGGTCGGGGAGCTGTTTTTT.

CDR3: CAITDSINTEAFF. The DNA for the CDR3 is TGTGCCATCACTGACAGCATCAACACTGAAGCTTTCTTT. The rearrangement joins TRBV10-3 to TRBJ1-1; possible D gene TRBD1, 5 bases. V lost 7 bases and J lost 2, with 11 bases in between. CDR3 size: 13 residues. Germline V gene data show CDR1 as ENHRY and CDR2 as SYGVKD.

This clonotype came up a few times. The chain has TRBV6-5 and TRBJ2-7; maybe TRBD2 (7 bases). This CDR3 region has 15 residues. V gave up 0 bases and J gave up 5 bases, with 14 bases separating them. Per germline, CDR1 MNHEY and CDR2 SVGAGI. The CDR3 DNA is TGTGCCAGCAGTTACTCGCGGGGAGGGGGGCACGAGCAGTACTTC. Translating gives CASSYSRGGGHEQYF.

This clonotype was seen repeatedly, ten times or more. V and J are TRBV15 and TRBJ2-2, with D uncertain. V gave up 5 bases and J gave up 1 base, with 8 bases separating them. CDR3 length equals 14 residues. Germline lookup yields CDR1 LNHNV and CDR2 YYDKDF (reference sequence). This CDR3 reads CATSPGQNTGELFF. Here the CDR3 DNA reads TGTGCCACCAGCCCAGGTCAGAACACCGGGGAGCTGTTTTTT. Full variable domain (rest looked up from reference TRBV15 and TRBJ2-2): DAMVIQNPRYQVTQFGKPVTLSCSQTLNHNVMYWYQQKSSQAPKLLFHYYDKDFNNEADTPDNFQSRRPNTSFCFLDIRSPGLGDTAMYLCATSPGQNTGELFFGEGSRLTVL.

This clonotype was picked up a small number of times. One junction end does not reproduce the germline sequence, and a read error may be involved. J is TRBJ2-5 and V is TRBV10-1, with 9 bases aligning to TRBD1. This CDR3 has 15 residues. Germline-derived CDR1 and CDR2 are WNHNN and SYGVQD (reference sequence). CDR3 region: CASSETRTGEATLYF. The CDR3 DNA reads TGCGCCAGCAGTGAAACTCGGACAGGGGAGGCGACCCTGTACTTC.

This clonotype was counted ten times or more. The CDR3 region is CSAQYSRTQNTGELFF. Written as DNA, the CDR3 is TGCAGTGCGCAATACTCGCGGACGCAGAACACCGGGGAGCTGTTTTTT. This chain connects TRBV20-1 to TRBJ2-2; D uncertain. CDR1 DFQATT and CDR2 SNEGSKA come from the germline V gene (reference sequence). Trimming took 6 bases from V and 1 from J, leaving 18 bases between them. CDR3 length: 16 residues.

This clonotype was counted many times. The chain couples TRBV11-2 to TRBJ2-6; D remains unclear. V lost 4 bases and J lost 0, with 10 bases in between. Germline CDR1 and CDR2: SGHAT and FQNNGV. CDR3 size: 16 residues. Here the CDR3 reads CASSWSTASGANVLTF. The CDR3 coding sequence is TGTGCCAGCAGCTGGTCAACAGCCTCTGGGGCCAACGTCCTGACTTTC.

In its sample, this clonotype was seen many times. The chain employs TRBV29-1 and TRBJ2-2; D perhaps matches TRBD1 (6 bases). CDR3 length equals 13 residues. Trimming stripped 7 bases from V and 4 bases from J, with 13 bases between. Germline assignment: CDR1 SQVTM and CDR2 ANQGSEA. For the CDR3, the DNA is TGCAGCGCTGGTGAAGGGGGCACCGGGGAGCTGTTTTTT. It translates to CSAGEGGTGELFF.

This clonotype was found many times. This rearrangement joins TRBV29-1 to TRBJ2-1; D not resolved. The CDR3 is made up of 13 amino acids. V was trimmed by 6 bases and J by 5 bases, leaving 14 bases between them. Germline V gives CDR1 SQVTM, CDR2 ANQGSEA. CDR3 amino acids: CSVAHEAHNEQFF. The CDR3 nucleotides are TGCAGCGTCGCACATGAGGCCCACAATGAGCAGTTCTTC.

This clonotype was detected many times. The J gene is TRBJ1-5, the V gene TRBV5-1; 8 bases are shared with TRBD1. The germline gives CDR1 SGHRS, CDR2 YFSETQ. The V segment lost 1 base and the J segment 6 bases; nucleotides outside the gene matches: 9. The CDR3 length is 16 residues. The CDR3 spells CASSLYGRGQGQPQHF. The CDR3 coding sequence is TGCGCCAGCAGCTTGTACGGCAGGGGGCAGGGTCAGCCCCAGCATTTT.

This chain connects TRBV5-4 to TRBJ2-1, with D perhaps assigned TRBD1 or TRBD2 (6 bases each). V was clipped by 3 bases and J by 9 bases, with 19 bases between them. CDR1 and CDR2 from the germline V gene are SGHNT and YYREEE (reference sequence). CDR3 length: 15 residues. For the CDR3, the DNA is TGTGCCAGCAGCTCGAATGGGGGGCTAGGTTCTGAGCAGTTCTTC. Encoded protein: CASSSNGGLGSEQFF.

The chain carries TRBV14 and TRBJ2-2, with D unresolved. With 4 bases removed from V and 1 base from J, the gap between germline ends came to 4 bases. The V gene's germline CDR1 is SGHDN and CDR2 FVKESK. CDR3 length equals 13 residues. In DNA, the CDR3 is TGTGCCAGCAGCCGACAGAACACCGGGGAGCTGTTTTTT. Translation gives CASSRQNTGELFF.